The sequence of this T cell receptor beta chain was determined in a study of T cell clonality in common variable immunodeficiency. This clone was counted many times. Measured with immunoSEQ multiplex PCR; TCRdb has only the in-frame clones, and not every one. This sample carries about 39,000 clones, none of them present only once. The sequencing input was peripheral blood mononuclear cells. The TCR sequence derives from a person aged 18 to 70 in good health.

The CDR3 loop is CSIAATLRDEQFF. Partial CDR3 DNA: TGTTCTATTGCCGCGACTCTCCGGGATGAG. The chain uses TRBV19 and TRBJ2-1; D call uncertain. The sequence runs out 3 residues before the end of the CDR3; the remainder is reconstructed from the germline J gene. The germline V gene has CDR1 LNHDA and CDR2 SQIVND (reference sequence). The CDR3 runs to 13 residues.